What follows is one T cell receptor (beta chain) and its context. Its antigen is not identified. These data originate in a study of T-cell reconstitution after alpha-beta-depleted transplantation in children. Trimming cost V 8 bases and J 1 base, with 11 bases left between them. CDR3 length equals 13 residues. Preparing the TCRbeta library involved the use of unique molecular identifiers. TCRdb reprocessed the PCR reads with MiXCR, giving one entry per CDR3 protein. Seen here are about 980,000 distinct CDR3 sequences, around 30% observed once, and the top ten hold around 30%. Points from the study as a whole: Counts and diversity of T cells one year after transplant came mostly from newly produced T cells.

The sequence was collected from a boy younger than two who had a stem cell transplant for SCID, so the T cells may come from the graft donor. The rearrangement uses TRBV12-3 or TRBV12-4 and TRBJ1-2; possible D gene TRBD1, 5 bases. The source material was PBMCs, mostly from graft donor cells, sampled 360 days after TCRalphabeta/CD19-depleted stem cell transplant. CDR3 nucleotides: TGTGCCAGCGGGCCCGGGGGTAACTATGGCTACACCTTC. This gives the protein CASGPGGNYGYTF.